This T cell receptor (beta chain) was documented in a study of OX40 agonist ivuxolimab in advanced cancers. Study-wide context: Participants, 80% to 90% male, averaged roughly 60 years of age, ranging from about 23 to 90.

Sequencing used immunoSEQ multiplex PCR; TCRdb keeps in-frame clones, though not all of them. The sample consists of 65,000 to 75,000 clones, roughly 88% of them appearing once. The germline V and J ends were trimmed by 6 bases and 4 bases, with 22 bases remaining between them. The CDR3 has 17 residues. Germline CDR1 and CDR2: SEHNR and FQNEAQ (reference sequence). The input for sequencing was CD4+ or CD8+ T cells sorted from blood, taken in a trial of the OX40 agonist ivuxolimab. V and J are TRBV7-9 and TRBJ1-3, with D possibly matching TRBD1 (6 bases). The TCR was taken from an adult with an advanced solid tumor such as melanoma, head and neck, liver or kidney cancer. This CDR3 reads CASSPNRDTFAGNTIYF. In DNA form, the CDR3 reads TGTGCCAGCAGTCCAAACCGGGACACCTTCGCAGGAAACACCATATATTTT.